Listed here is a single T cell receptor beta chain. This record belongs to a study of blood T cell repertoires in COVID-19. About the research overall: Nucleic acid was either cDNA or gDNA, and it came from T cells, B-cell-depleted T cells, or PBMCs.

Germline lookup yields CDR1 SGHDT and CDR2 YYEEEE. Trimming cost V 4 bases and J 0 bases, with 17 bases left between them. The CDR3 spans 18 residues. Only in-frame clones appear in the TCRdb table, and some are missing; sequencing was by immunoSEQ multiplex PCR. This table holds about 270,000 clones, 65% to 90% found once. V usage is TRBV5-6 and J usage is TRBJ1-6; the D gene is possibly TRBD1 (6 bases). Sequencing used peripheral blood. This receptor was identified in a human donor in a cohort sampled during active COVID-19. The CDR3 nucleotides read TGTGCCAGCAGCGAAAACACAGGGATTCCCTCCTATAATTCACCCCTCCACTTT. This codes for CASSENTGIPSYNSPLHF.